This TCR beta chain was recovered during a study of shared clonotypes between healthy human individuals. General observations from the study: Researchers sampled only blood; tissue repertoires likely differ. The expectation was that sequencing depth would affect clonotype sharing among donors.

The CDR3 loop spans 16 amino acids. V was shortened by 1 base and J by 1 base, with 10 bases between the two germline ends. The germline CDR1 and CDR2 sequences are LNHDA and SQIVND (reference sequence). Worth noting for this clone: Its antigen is unknown.

The sequenced material, unsorted PBMC DNA, was run on ten immunoSEQ deep assay plates. Using immunoSEQ multiplex PCR, the repertoire was profiled, and TCRdb retains in-frame clones only, with some absent. Among roughly 500,000 clones listed, 78% were seen once. Sequenced input: PBMCs. The origin of this receptor is a woman in her 40s in good health. Some clones in this sample may be carry-over from other donors' samples. This chain links TRBV19 with TRBJ2-2; a possible D gene is TRBD1 (6 bases). The CDR3 DNA reads TGTGCCAGTAGTATAGTCGAGACAGGGAACACCGGGGAGCTGTTTTTT. It encodes CASSIVETGNTGELFF.